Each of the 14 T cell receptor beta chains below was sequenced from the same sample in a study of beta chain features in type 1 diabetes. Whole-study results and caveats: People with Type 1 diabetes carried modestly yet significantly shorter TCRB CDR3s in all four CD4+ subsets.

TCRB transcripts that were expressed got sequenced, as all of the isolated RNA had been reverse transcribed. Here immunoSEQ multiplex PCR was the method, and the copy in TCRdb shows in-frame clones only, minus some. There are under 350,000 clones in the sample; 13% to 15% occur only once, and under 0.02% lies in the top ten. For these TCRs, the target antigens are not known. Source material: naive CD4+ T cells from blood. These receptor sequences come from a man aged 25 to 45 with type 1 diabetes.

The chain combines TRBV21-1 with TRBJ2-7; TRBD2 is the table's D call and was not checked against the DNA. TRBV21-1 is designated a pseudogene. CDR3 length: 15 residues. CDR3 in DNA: TGTGCCAGCAGGTCACTAGCGGGTGGCTCCTACGAGCAGTACTTC. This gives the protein CASRSLAGGSYEQYF.

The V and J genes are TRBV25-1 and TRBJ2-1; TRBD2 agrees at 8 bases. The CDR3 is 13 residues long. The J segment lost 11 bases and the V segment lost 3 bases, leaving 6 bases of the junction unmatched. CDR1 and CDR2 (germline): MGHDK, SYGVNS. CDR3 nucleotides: TGTGCCAGCAGTGAGCCCAGCGGGAGTCAGCAGTTCTTC. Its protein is CASSEPSGSQQFF.

CDR3 sequence reads: CAILEGLSYGYTF. The CDR3 region has the DNA TGTGCCATCTTGGAGGGGTTGTCGTATGGCTACACCTTC. This chain joins TRBV10-3 and TRBJ1-2; D possibly corresponds to TRBD1 (5 bases). The germline gives CDR1 ENHRY, CDR2 SYGVKD. V lost 8 bases, J lost 5 bases, and 15 bases lay in between. The CDR3 length is 13 residues.

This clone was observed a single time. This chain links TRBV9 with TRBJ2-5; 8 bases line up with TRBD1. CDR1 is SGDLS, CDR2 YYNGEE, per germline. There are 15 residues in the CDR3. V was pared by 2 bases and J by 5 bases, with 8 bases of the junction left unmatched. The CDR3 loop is CASSVGTGGSETQYF. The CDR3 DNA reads TGTGCCAGCAGCGTTGGGACAGGTGGGTCCGAGACCCAGTACTTC. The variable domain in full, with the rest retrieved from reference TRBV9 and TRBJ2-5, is DSGVTQTPKHLITATGQRVTLRCSPRSGDLSVYWYQQSLDQGLQFLIQYYNGEERAKGNILERFSAQQFPDLHSELNLSSLELGDSALYFCASSVGTGGSETQYFGPGTRLLVL.

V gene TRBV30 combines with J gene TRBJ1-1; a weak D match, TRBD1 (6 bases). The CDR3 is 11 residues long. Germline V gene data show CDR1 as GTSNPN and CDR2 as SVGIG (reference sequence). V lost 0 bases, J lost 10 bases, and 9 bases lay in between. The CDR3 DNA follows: TGTGCCTGGAGTGTACAGGGTCGAGCTTTCTTT. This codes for CAWSVQGRAFF.

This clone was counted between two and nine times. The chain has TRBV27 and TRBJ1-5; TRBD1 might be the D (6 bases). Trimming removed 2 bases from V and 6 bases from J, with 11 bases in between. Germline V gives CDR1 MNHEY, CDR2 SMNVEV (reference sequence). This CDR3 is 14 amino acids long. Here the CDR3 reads CASSLVGGGQPQHF. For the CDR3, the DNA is TGTGCCAGCAGTTTAGTAGGGGGTGGTCAGCCCCAGCATTTT.

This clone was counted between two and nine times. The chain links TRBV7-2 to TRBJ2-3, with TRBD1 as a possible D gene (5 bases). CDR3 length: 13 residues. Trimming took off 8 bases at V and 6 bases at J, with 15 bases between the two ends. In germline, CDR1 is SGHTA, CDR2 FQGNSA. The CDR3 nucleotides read TGTGCCAGCGTAGCTAGGGGATCTGATACGCAGTATTTT. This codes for CASVARGSDTQYF.

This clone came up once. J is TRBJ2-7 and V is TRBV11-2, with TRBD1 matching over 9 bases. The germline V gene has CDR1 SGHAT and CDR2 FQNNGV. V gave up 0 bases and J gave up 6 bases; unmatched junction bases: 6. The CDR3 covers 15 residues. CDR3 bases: TGTGCCAGCAGCTTAGAACAGGGGGCGTCCGTCGAGCAGTACTTC. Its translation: CASSLEQGASVEQYF.

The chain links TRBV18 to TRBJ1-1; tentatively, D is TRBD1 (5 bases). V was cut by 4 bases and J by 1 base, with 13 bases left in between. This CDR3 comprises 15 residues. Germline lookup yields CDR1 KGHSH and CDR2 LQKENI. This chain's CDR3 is CASSLPAGENTEAFF. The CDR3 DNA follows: TGTGCCAGCTCACTCCCGGCGGGGGAGAACACTGAAGCTTTCTTT. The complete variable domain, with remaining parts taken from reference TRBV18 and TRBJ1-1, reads NAGVMQNPRHLVRRRGQEARLRCSPMKGHSHVYWYRQLPEEGLKFMVYLQKENIIDESGMPKERFSAEFPKEGPSILRIQQVVRGDSAAYFCASSLPAGENTEAFFGQGTRLTVV.

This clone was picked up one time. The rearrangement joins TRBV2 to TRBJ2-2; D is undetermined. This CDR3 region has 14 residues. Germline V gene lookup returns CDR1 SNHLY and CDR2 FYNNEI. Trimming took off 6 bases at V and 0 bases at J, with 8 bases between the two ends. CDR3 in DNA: TGTGCCAGCAGCATACAGTCGAACACCGGGGAGCTGTTTTTT. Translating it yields CASSIQSNTGELFF.

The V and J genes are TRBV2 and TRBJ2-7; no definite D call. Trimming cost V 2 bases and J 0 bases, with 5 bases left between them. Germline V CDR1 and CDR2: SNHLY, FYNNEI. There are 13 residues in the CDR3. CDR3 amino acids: CASSENSSYEQYF. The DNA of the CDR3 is TGTGCCAGCAGTGAAAACAGCTCCTACGAGCAGTACTTC.

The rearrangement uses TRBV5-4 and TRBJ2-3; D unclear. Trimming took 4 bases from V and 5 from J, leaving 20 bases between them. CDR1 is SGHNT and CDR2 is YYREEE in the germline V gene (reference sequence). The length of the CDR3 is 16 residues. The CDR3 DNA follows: TGTGCCAGCAGCCCTTCCAGAGGAGCTCCGCTAGATACGCAGTATTTT. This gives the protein CASSPSRGAPLDTQYF.

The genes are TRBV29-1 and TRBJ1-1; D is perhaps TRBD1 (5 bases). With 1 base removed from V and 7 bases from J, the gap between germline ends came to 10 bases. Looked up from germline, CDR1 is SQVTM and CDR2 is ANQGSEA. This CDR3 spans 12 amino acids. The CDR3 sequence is CSVEGQGHEAFF. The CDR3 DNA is TGCAGCGTTGAAGGCCAGGGTCATGAAGCTTTCTTT.

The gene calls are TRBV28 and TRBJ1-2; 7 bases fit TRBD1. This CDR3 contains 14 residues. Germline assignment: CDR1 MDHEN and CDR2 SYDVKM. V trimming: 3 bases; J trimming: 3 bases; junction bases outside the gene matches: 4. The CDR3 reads CASSLGQMDYGYTF. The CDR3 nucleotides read TGTGCCAGCAGTTTGGGACAGATGGACTATGGCTACACCTTC.